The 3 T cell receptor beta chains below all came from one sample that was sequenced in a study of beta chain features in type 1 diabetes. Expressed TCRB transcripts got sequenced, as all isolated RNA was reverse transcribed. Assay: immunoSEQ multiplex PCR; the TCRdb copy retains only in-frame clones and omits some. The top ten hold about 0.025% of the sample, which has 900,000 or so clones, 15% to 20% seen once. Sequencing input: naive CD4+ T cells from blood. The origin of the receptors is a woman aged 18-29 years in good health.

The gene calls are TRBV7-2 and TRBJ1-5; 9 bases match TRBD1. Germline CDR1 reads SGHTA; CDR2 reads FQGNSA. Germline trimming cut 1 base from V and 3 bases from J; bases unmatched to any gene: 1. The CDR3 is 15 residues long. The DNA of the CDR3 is TGTGCCAGCAGCTTAGACAGGGGGCACAATCAGCCCCAGCATTTT. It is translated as CASSLDRGHNQPQHF.

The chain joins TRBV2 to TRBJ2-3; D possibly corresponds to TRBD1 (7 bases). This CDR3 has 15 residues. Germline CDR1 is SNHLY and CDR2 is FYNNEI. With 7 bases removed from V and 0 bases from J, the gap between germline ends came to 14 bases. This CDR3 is CASTQQGTSTDTQYF. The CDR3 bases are TGTGCCAGCACACAACAGGGGACTAGCACAGATACGCAGTATTTT.

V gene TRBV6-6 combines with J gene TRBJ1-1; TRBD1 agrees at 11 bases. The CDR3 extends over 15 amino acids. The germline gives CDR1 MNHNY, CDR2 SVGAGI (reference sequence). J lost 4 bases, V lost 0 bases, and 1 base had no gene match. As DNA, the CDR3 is TGTGCCAGCAGTTACTCGGGGACAGGGGGCACTGAAGCTTTCTTT. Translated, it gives CASSYSGTGGTEAFF.